Detailed here is one T cell receptor (beta chain). Use of 60 Vbeta and 13 Jbeta primers characterized the PCR. Clones were sequenced by immunoSEQ multiplex PCR, and TCRdb holds only the in-frame ones, with some missing. This sample yields about 180,000 clones, of which around four fifths are seen a single time; 1.4% belongs to the top ten. This CDR3 region has 13 residues. V shed 3 bases and J shed 4 bases, with 6 bases lying between them. Germline V lookup: CDR1 MNHEY, CDR2 SMNVEV (reference sequence). The sample belongs to a study of cytomegalovirus exposure and HLA in healthy donors. This TCR came from a man aged 18 to 30 in good health and CMV-seronegative. The sample comprised PBMCs. The chain is built from TRBV27 and TRBJ2-2, with D hard to call. As DNA, the CDR3 is TGTGCCAGCAGTTTTCCACTCACCGGGGAGCTGTTTTTT. It yields the protein CASSFPLTGELFF.